These 4 T cell receptor beta chains came from one sample sequenced in a study of T-cell memory formation after mild COVID-19. TCRdb processed the 5' RACE reads anew with MiXCR; each CDR3 protein has one entry. The sample has a few hundred thousand distinct CDR3 sequences, roughly a fifth seen once. The specimen sequenced was PBMCs or a T cell subset sorted from them (not recorded which). These receptors were collected from a man younger than 35 who had mild COVID-19 (a few samples of this study predate the infection). Cell type and time point are not known.

The sample holds a few counts of this clonotype. V and J are TRBV6-5 and TRBJ2-3, with D tentatively TRBD1 (6 bases). Deletions cut 6 bases from V and 8 bases from J, with 18 bases between. Germline-derived CDR1 and CDR2 are MNHEY and SVGAGI. CDR3 length: 14 residues. CDR3 amino acids: CASSLQGLPGTQYF. CDR3 coding DNA: TGTGCCAGCAGCCTACAGGGTCTACCCGGTACGCAGTATTTT.

The gene calls are TRBV20-1 and TRBJ2-7, with D possibly matching TRBD2 (5 bases). CDR3 length: 15 amino acids. CDR1 DFQATT and CDR2 SNEGSKA come from the germline V gene (reference sequence). The V and J ends lost 4 bases and 5 bases respectively, with 21 bases between them. This CDR3 reads CSAKPGLKVAHEQYF. The CDR3, as DNA: TGCAGTGCTAAACCCGGACTTAAGGTTGCCCACGAGCAGTACTTC.

This clonotype was counted between two and nine times. The chain is built from TRBV12-3 or TRBV12-4 and TRBJ1-2; TRBD1 is a possible D gene (5 bases). The CDR3 totals 14 residues. Deletions cut 4 bases from V and 7 bases from J, with 16 bases between. The CDR3 here is CASSYRTPIGGYTF. The CDR3 nucleotides are TGTGCCAGCAGTTACAGGACTCCCATCGGTGGCTACACCTTC.

This clonotype was picked up a small number of times. The chain uses TRBV28 and TRBJ2-7; unclear D gene. Trimming left V 8 bases short and J 3 bases short, with 11 bases between. This CDR3 spans 12 amino acids. Germline loops: CDR1 MDHEN, CDR2 SYDVKM. The CDR3 reads CASLRHFYEQYV. Written as DNA, the CDR3 is TGTGCCAGCCTCCGGCACTTCTACGAGCAGTACGTC.